The 26 T cell receptor beta chains below all came from one sample that was sequenced in a study of shared clonotypes between healthy human individuals. CD45RO negativity and positive selection for CCR7 defined naive CD8 cells, a population that excluded terminally differentiated effector memory CD45RA+ cells. Sequenced by immunoSEQ multiplex PCR; TCRdb stores in-frame clones only, minus some. The repertoire holds a few million clones, 90% to 95% seen once, with under 2% in the top ten. The sample taken for sequencing was naive CD8+ T cells from PBMCs. The receptors were gathered from a man in his late teens or twenties in good health. Some clones in this sample may be carry-over from other donors' samples.

J is TRBJ2-7 and V is TRBV6-6; tentatively, D is TRBD1 (6 bases). This CDR3 contains 14 residues. Trimming cost V 5 bases and J 1 base, with 12 bases left between them. Germline V gene data show CDR1 as MNHNY and CDR2 as SVGAGI (reference sequence). CDR3 DNA sequence: TGTGCCAGCAGTCACCGGGACACTTCCTACGAGCAGTACTTC. Translated: CASSHRDTSYEQYF.

This clone occurred once. The chain carries TRBV9 and TRBJ2-7; 8 positions match TRBD2. Germline V CDR1 and CDR2: SGDLS, YYNGEE. J was trimmed by 3 bases and V by 3 bases; bases with no gene match: 14. The CDR3 is made up of 17 amino acids. The CDR3 loop reads CASSEAPTSGPYYEQYF. The CDR3 DNA reads TGTGCCAGCAGCGAGGCCCCCACTAGCGGTCCGTACTACGAGCAGTACTTC.

On this clone: The sample has other DNA sequences that encode this CDR3 too. The CDR3 loop reads CASSPPLAAYEQYF. Here the CDR3 DNA reads TGTGCCAGCAGCCCCCCCCTAGCGGCTTACGAGCAGTACTTC. The chain links TRBV7-9 to TRBJ2-7, with 7 bases fitting TRBD2. CDR3 length: 14 residues. Germline CDR1 and CDR2: SEHNR and FQNEAQ (reference sequence). V lost 5 bases and J lost 4; bases outside the gene matches: 8.

The V call is TRBV28, the J call TRBJ1-5; the D is unclear. From germline, CDR1 is MDHEN and CDR2 SYDVKM. The V end lost 4 bases, the J end lost 4 bases, and 11 bases lay between the germline ends. The CDR3 is made up of 14 amino acids. CDR3 loop: CASSSWTDNQPQHF. The CDR3 nucleotides read TGTGCCAGCAGTTCGTGGACCGATAATCAGCCCCAGCATTTT.

The genes are TRBV27 and TRBJ1-1; D possibly corresponds to TRBD1 (5 bases). The CDR3 is 13 amino acids. Germline CDR1 is MNHEY and CDR2 is SMNVEV (reference sequence). Trimming stripped 6 bases from V and 4 bases from J, with 12 bases between. The CDR3 DNA reads TGTGCCAGCAGCCCGGGGCGGACCACTGAAGCTTTCTTT. This gives the protein CASSPGRTTEAFF.

V usage is TRBV27 and J usage is TRBJ2-5; 7 bases are shared with TRBD2. CDR1 and CDR2 from the germline V gene are MNHEY and SMNVEV (reference sequence). V lost 3 bases, J lost 5 bases, and 18 bases stayed unmatched. The CDR3 extends over 18 amino acids. In nucleotides, the CDR3 is TGTGCCAGCAGTTTCCTCGGGCCTAGCGGAGTCGGCGGGGAGACCCAGTACTTC. Translated, it gives CASSFLGPSGVGGETQYF.

The chain links TRBV27 to TRBJ1-3, with D hard to call. The V end was cut by 2 bases, the J end by 0 bases, with 2 bases between. Germline-derived CDR1 and CDR2 are MNHEY and SMNVEV (reference sequence). The CDR3 runs 13 residues. CDR3 amino acids: CASSLTSGNTIYF. In DNA, the CDR3 is TGTGCCAGCAGTTTAACCTCTGGAAACACCATATATTTT.

The chain employs TRBV7-6 and TRBJ2-6, with TRBD1 matching over 8 bases. CDR1 and CDR2 from the germline V gene are SGHVS and FNYEAQ. There are 19 residues in the CDR3. Trimming removed 5 bases from V and 0 bases from J; junction bases left unmatched: 12. CDR3 DNA: TGTGCCAGCAGCCTTGACAGGGGCGACACTCTCTCTGGGGCCAACGTCCTGACTTTC. Amino acids: CASSLDRGDTLSGANVLTF.

This clone was found once. This chain uses TRBV6-5 with TRBJ2-2; 9 bases are a match to TRBD1. The CDR3 loop spans 15 amino acids. Trimming took 4 bases from V and 3 from J; bases not matched to a gene: 3. Germline lookup yields CDR1 MNHEY and CDR2 SVGAGI. CDR3: CASSFTGGHTGELFF. CDR3 bases: TGTGCCAGCAGTTTCACAGGGGGCCACACCGGGGAGCTGTTTTTT.

The rearrangement links TRBV6-5 to TRBJ2-7, with a tentative D call TRBD1 (7 bases). Germline assignment: CDR1 MNHEY and CDR2 SVGAGI. Trimming left V 2 bases short and J 2 bases short, with 10 bases between. The CDR3 has 14 residues. In nucleotides, the CDR3 is TGTGCCAGCAGTTACGCGGGACAGCCCTACGAGCAGTACTTC. Translation gives CASSYAGQPYEQYF.

This chain joins TRBV10-3 and TRBJ1-1; a weak D match, TRBD1 (6 bases). V dropped 4 bases and J dropped 1 base, with 22 bases sitting between them. From germline, CDR1 is ENHRY and CDR2 SYGVKD. The CDR3 runs to 18 residues. In DNA form, the CDR3 reads TGTGCCATCAGTGGTCTTTTCGGGGGCCGAGGGGAGAACACTGAAGCTTTCTTT. Amino acid sequence: CAISGLFGGRGENTEAFF.

The rearrangement links TRBV19 to TRBJ2-7, with D perhaps TRBD1 (5 bases). Germline assignment: CDR1 LNHDA and CDR2 SQIVND (reference sequence). The CDR3 spans 16 residues. With 3 bases removed from V and 4 bases from J, the gap between germline ends came to 19 bases. The CDR3 loop reads CASSIAHAAGKYEQYF. The CDR3, as DNA: TGTGCCAGTAGTATTGCCCACGCGGCAGGGAAGTACGAGCAGTACTTC.

The rearrangement uses TRBV27 and TRBJ2-2; no clear D gene. V was shortened by 5 bases and J by 0 bases, with 13 bases between the two germline ends. The germline V gene has CDR1 MNHEY and CDR2 SMNVEV (reference sequence). The CDR3 is 16 residues long. CDR3 loop: CASSLLGVSNTGELFF. The CDR3 DNA is TGTGCCAGCAGTCTCTTAGGCGTTTCGAACACCGGGGAGCTGTTTTTT.

The chain joins TRBV7-9 to TRBJ2-4; TRBD2 matches at 8 bases. After removal of 11 bases from V and 7 bases from J, the junction contained 13 bases not matched to a gene. The CDR3 sequence is 14 residues long. The germline V gene encodes CDR1 SEHNR and CDR2 FQNEAQ (reference sequence). The CDR3 spells CASSLAGMINIQYF. In DNA form, the CDR3 reads TGTGCCTCCAGCCTAGCGGGTATGATCAACATTCAGTACTTC.

V and J are TRBV27 and TRBJ1-3; no definite D call. V shed 3 bases and J shed 2 bases, with 8 bases lying between them. Germline CDR1 is MNHEY and CDR2 is SMNVEV (reference sequence). This CDR3 spans 14 amino acids. CDR3 nucleotides: TGTGCCAGCAGTTTGTCCAATACTGGAAACACCATATATTTT. Translated: CASSLSNTGNTIYF.

On this clone itself: Other DNA sequences in the same sample also yield this CDR3. V and J are TRBV6-5 and TRBJ2-1; D may correspond to TRBD1 or TRBD2 (5 bases each). The CDR3 length is 16 residues. Trimming pared 0 bases from V and 0 bases from J, leaving 9 bases between. Germline CDR1 reads MNHEY; CDR2 reads SVGAGI. Here the CDR3 DNA reads TGTGCCAGCAGTTACTCGGGGGAGAGCTCCTACAATGAGCAGTTCTTC. The encoded protein is CASSYSGESSYNEQFF.

This clone was seen a single time. The chain has TRBV7-8 and TRBJ1-5, with a possible D match to TRBD1 (6 bases). Trimming stripped 5 bases from V and 3 bases from J, with 14 bases between. CDR3 length: 15 residues. The germline CDR1 and CDR2 sequences are SGHVS and FQNEAQ. The CDR3 DNA follows: TGTGCCAGCAGCAAAGACGACAGGCACAATCAGCCCCAGCATTTT. It is translated as CASSKDDRHNQPQHF.

This clone showed up just once. This sequence joins TRBV4-1 and TRBJ1-1, with 10 bases identical to TRBD1. Germline trimming cut 4 bases from V and 4 bases from J; bases unmatched to any gene: 9. There are 16 residues in the CDR3. Germline assignment: CDR1 MGHRA and CDR2 YSYEKL. The DNA of the CDR3 is TGCGCCAGCAGCCCCATGTCGGGACAGGGGATCACTGAAGCTTTCTTT. Amino acids: CASSPMSGQGITEAFF.

The count of this clone is one. The V call is TRBV6-5, the J call TRBJ1-6; D not resolved. The CDR3 has 13 residues. V dropped 0 bases and J dropped 10 bases, with 7 bases sitting between them. Germline CDR1 and CDR2: MNHEY and SVGAGI. In DNA form, the CDR3 reads TGTGCCAGCAGTTACTCGGACGGGTCACCCCTCCACTTT. Protein product: CASSYSDGSPLHF.

The chain is built from TRBV19 and TRBJ1-2; D remains ambiguous. This CDR3 has 16 amino acids. Germline CDR1 LNHDA, CDR2 SQIVND (reference sequence). The germline V and J ends were trimmed by 5 bases and 2 bases, with 18 bases remaining between them. CDR3 nucleotides: TGTGCCAGTAGTCCCTGGCGTGTAGGCAGGAACTATGGCTACACCTTC. Its protein product is CASSPWRVGRNYGYTF. The whole variable domain, remainder taken from reference TRBV19 and TRBJ1-2, is DGGITQSPKYLFRKEGQNVTLSCEQNLNHDAMYWYRQDPGQGLRLIYYSQIVNDFQKGDIAEGYSVSREKKESFPLTVTSAQKNPTAFYLCASSPWRVGRNYGYTFGSGTRLTVV.

This clone has only a few counts. The sample contains more than one DNA sequence encoding this CDR3. The V gene is TRBV6-1, the J gene TRBJ1-5; 8 bases match TRBD1. Germline V gene data show CDR1 as MNHNS and CDR2 as SASEGT. The CDR3 covers 15 residues. After removal of 4 bases from V and 2 bases from J, the junction contained 4 bases not matched to a gene. CDR3 DNA sequence: TGTGCCAGCAGTGGAGGGACAGGCGGCAATCAGCCCCAGCATTTT. As protein: CASSGGTGGNQPQHF.

The chain combines TRBV11-2 with TRBJ2-5, with 9 positions matching TRBD2. The CDR3 consists of 16 residues. Per the germline V gene, CDR1 is SGHAT and CDR2 is FQNNGV. Trimming took 5 bases from V and 4 from J; bases not matched to a gene: 11. CDR3 sequence: CASSRFEREDGETQYF. The CDR3 DNA sequence: TGTGCCAGCAGCCGGTTCGAGCGGGAGGACGGAGAGACCCAGTACTTC.

V usage is TRBV2 and J usage is TRBJ1-3; D call uncertain. CDR1 and CDR2 (germline): SNHLY, FYNNEI. With 5 bases removed from V and 4 bases from J, the gap between germline ends came to 12 bases. The CDR3 spans 14 residues. CDR3 region: CASSSIRGGNTIYF. The DNA for the CDR3 is TGTGCCAGCAGTTCTATAAGAGGAGGAAACACCATATATTTT. Drawing the rest from reference TRBV2 and TRBJ1-3, the complete variable domain is EPEVTQTPSHQVTQMGQEVILRCVPISNHLYFYWYRQILGQKVEFLVSFYNNEISEKSEIFDDQFSVERPDGSNFTLKIRSTKLEDSAMYFCASSSIRGGNTIYFGEGSWLTVV.

This clone was seen a single time. This chain joins TRBV10-3 and TRBJ2-1; D gene uncertain. The length of the CDR3 is 17 residues. The V and J ends lost 3 bases and 6 bases respectively, with 21 bases between them. From germline, CDR1 is ENHRY and CDR2 SYGVKD. The CDR3 protein is CAISEPTAGWRFNEQFF. The DNA of the CDR3 is TGTGCCATCAGTGAACCAACAGCCGGGTGGAGATTCAATGAGCAGTTCTTC.

The CDR3 protein is CASSPRPGRMNYEQYF. The CDR3 coding sequence is TGTGCCAGCAGCCCCCGGCCGGGGCGTATGAACTACGAGCAGTACTTC. The V call is TRBV14, the J call TRBJ2-7; D assignment may be TRBD1 or TRBD2 (5 bases each). With 4 bases removed from V and 3 bases from J, the gap between germline ends came to 19 bases. The CDR3 totals 16 residues. The germline gives CDR1 SGHDN, CDR2 FVKESK.

V and J are TRBV6-4 and TRBJ2-1; a weak D match, TRBD2 (7 bases). This CDR3 has 15 amino acids. The V end was cut by 10 bases, the J end by 3 bases, with 19 bases between. Germline values: CDR1 MRHNA, CDR2 SNTAGT. The CDR3 DNA follows: TGTGCCACCCTCGAGGGGGAGGGGCACTACAATGAGCAGTTCTTC. Translated, it gives CATLEGEGHYNEQFF.